This paragraph reports one TCR beta chain. Its target is unknown. The data stem from a study of T cell responses to AZD1222 COVID-19 vaccine. Clones were sequenced by immunoSEQ multiplex PCR, and TCRdb holds only the in-frame ones, with some missing. The repertoire consists of 130,000 or so clones, with nearly 90% occurring once and the leading ten covering around a tenth. Overall study results and limits: Mostly white British, mostly female donors; authors suggested clonal diversity may be underestimated. Among vaccine-associated CD4 TCRs, coverage spanned spike, with dominance at 160-218 and 743-854.

Per the germline V gene, CDR1 is MNHEY and CDR2 is SVGAGI. V was cut by 6 bases and J by 12 bases, with 18 bases left in between. This CDR3 spans 12 amino acids. The receptor was derived from an adult who received the AZD1222 COVID-19 vaccine. The sequencing here drew on peripheral blood, taken 28 days after the second AZD1222 dose. The V call is TRBV6-5, the J call TRBJ2-7; perhaps TRBD1 as D (7 bases). DNA of the CDR3: TGTGCCAGCAGGCCCCAGGGGGGAATACTGTACTTC. Amino acids: CASRPQGGILYF.